This T cell receptor (beta chain) was identified in a study of T cells in Graves' hyperthyroidism and ophthalmopathy. V shed 5 bases, J shed 0 bases, and the junction held 6 bases outside the gene matches. This CDR3 contains 15 residues. Whole-study results and caveats: Among clonotypes expanded in thyroid above 0.001, most were also found in blood.

This clonotype appeared many times. The target antigen is unknown. Each patient was aged 18 to 65 and had newly diagnosed hyperthyroidism of under 2 months' duration. Orbital computed tomography and thyroid ultrasound, together with serum TRAb and thyroxine and clinical symptoms, were used for diagnoses. Researchers took RNA transcripts and amplified the TCR beta CDR3 regions from them. When the TCR CDR3 underwent first-round RT-PCR, the HTBI primer set was used. TCRdb itself ran the multiplex PCR reads through MiXCR, one entry per CDR3 protein. Found here are more than 500,000 distinct CDR3 sequences, roughly 17% of them singletons; the top ten hold around 3.9%.

This TCR was recovered from a woman aged 25-40 years with Graves' hyperthyroidism. The material sequenced was blood. The V call is TRBV12-3 or TRBV12-4, the J call TRBJ2-7; 8 nucleotides agree with TRBD2. The CDR3 nucleotides read TGTGCCAGCAGTAAACTAGCGGCACGCTCCTACGAGCAGTACTTC. It translates to CASSKLAARSYEQYF.